This T cell receptor beta chain was recorded in a study of blood T cell repertoires in COVID-19. Generated by immunoSEQ multiplex PCR, the TCRdb table keeps only in-frame clones and is missing some. The sample has around 700,000 clones; 80% to 90% are singletons. Germline V gene lookup returns CDR1 MGHRA and CDR2 YSYEKL. The CDR3 has 14 amino acids. Losses at the gene ends were 2 bases for V and 8 bases for J; bases not matched to a gene: 3. The material sequenced was peripheral blood. This clonotype was obtained from a woman aged 18-29 years with acute or convalescent COVID-19. The gene calls are TRBV4-1 and TRBJ1-4; 9 bases match TRBD1. CDR3 nucleotides: TGCGCCAGCAGCCAAAGGGACAGGGAGGAAAAACTGTTTTTT. Protein product: CASSQRDREEKLFF.